The 10 T cell receptor beta chains in this list originate from one sample, sequenced in a study of blood T cell repertoires in COVID-19. The protocol was immunoSEQ multiplex PCR, while the TCRdb copy is restricted to in-frame clones and leaves out a portion. The profile shows roughly 240,000 clones, 70% to 85% of them singletons. Sequencing used peripheral blood. The receptors derive from a woman aged 80 or over with acute or convalescent COVID-19.

The chain recombines TRBV9 with TRBJ1-6; possible D gene TRBD1, 5 bases. The V gene's germline CDR1 is SGDLS and CDR2 YYNGEE. The germline V and J ends were trimmed by 4 bases and 9 bases, with 14 bases remaining between them. The CDR3 consists of 14 residues. The CDR3 sequence: CASSKAGGGSPLHF. Here the CDR3 DNA reads TGTGCCAGCAGCAAAGCTGGCGGGGGTTCACCCCTCCACTTT.

The chain employs TRBV6-1 and TRBJ2-3, with 12 bases matching TRBD2. The trim removed 1 base at V and 4 bases at J, leaving 0 bases unmatched. The CDR3 has 15 amino acids. The germline gives CDR1 MNHNS, CDR2 SASEGT. The CDR3 DNA follows: TGTGCCAGCAGTGAAGGGACTAGCGGGGCAGATACGCAGTATTTT. Its protein is CASSEGTSGADTQYF.

The J gene is TRBJ1-6, the V gene TRBV5-1, with unresolved D. Germline CDR1 SGHRS, CDR2 YFSETQ. The CDR3 length is 16 residues. Trimming took off 2 bases at V and 6 bases at J, with 15 bases between the two ends. CDR3: CASSFRTESLNSPLHF. The DNA of the CDR3 is TGCGCCAGCAGCTTCCGGACTGAATCCCTTAATTCACCCCTCCACTTT. Filled out from reference TRBV5-1 and TRBJ1-6, the complete variable domain reads KAGVTQTPRYLIKTRGQQVTLSCSPISGHRSVSWYQQTPGQGLQFLFEYFSETQRNKGNFPGRFSGRQFSNSRSEMNVSTLELGDSALYLCASSFRTESLNSPLHFGNGTRLTVT.

The gene calls are TRBV6-1 and TRBJ2-1, with unresolved D. The CDR3 has 13 residues. V lost 5 bases to trimming and J lost 7 bases, with 12 bases between them. CDR1 is MNHNS, CDR2 SASEGT, per germline. This CDR3 reads CASSSARRNEQFF. The CDR3 DNA follows: TGTGCCAGCAGTTCAGCTAGGCGGAATGAGCAGTTCTTC.

This chain joins TRBV19 and TRBJ2-1; 13 nucleotides line up with TRBD2. Germline trimming cut 4 bases from V and 16 bases from J; bases unmatched to any gene: 13. Germline loops: CDR1 LNHDA, CDR2 SQIVND (reference sequence). CDR3 size: 15 residues. The CDR3 region is CASSNTGTSGDSPFF. CDR3 in DNA: TGTGCCAGTAGTAATACGGGGACTAGCGGGGATTCCCCCTTCTTC. Filled out from reference TRBV19 and TRBJ2-1, the complete variable domain reads DGGITQSPKYLFRKEGQNVTLSCEQNLNHDAMYWYRQDPGQGLRLIYYSQIVNDFQKGDIAEGYSVSREKKESFPLTVTSAQKNPTAFYLCASSNTGTSGDSPFFGPGTRLTVL.

Comments on this clone: A read error may be the cause here, since a much bigger clone is one base away. This specimen includes other DNA sequences encoding the same CDR3. The chain employs TRBV7-9 and TRBJ1-5, with 8 bases identical to TRBD1. Unmatched junction bases numbered 0, after V lost 1 base and J lost 4 bases. The CDR3 is 14 residues long. Germline V gene lookup returns CDR1 SEHNR and CDR2 FQNEAQ (reference sequence). In nucleotides, the CDR3 is TGTGCCAGCAGCTTAGGGACAGGGAATCAGCCCCAGCATTTT. Protein sequence: CASSLGTGNQPQHF.

The rearrangement joins TRBV4-1 to TRBJ1-6; no firm D call. The CDR3 runs to 18 residues. CDR1 and CDR2 (germline): MGHRA, YSYEKL. Trimming removed 0 bases from V and 6 bases from J, with 18 bases in between. DNA of the CDR3: TGCGCCAGCAGCCAAGATTGGAGTTCGGGGATGGGTAATTCACCCCTCCACTTT. This gives the protein CASSQDWSSGMGNSPLHF.

J is TRBJ2-7 and V is TRBV12-3 or TRBV12-4; D possibly corresponds to TRBD1 (5 bases). The germline V and J ends were trimmed by 6 bases and 0 bases, with 9 bases remaining between them. There are 13 residues in the CDR3. CDR3 protein: CASRPTASYEQYF. CDR3 DNA sequence: TGTGCCAGCAGGCCGACAGCCTCCTACGAGCAGTACTTC.

The rearrangement links TRBV29-1 to TRBJ1-2, with 7 nucleotides matching TRBD1. The CDR3 length is 13 residues. Unmatched junction bases numbered 13, after V lost 8 bases and J lost 7 bases. Germline CDR1 reads SQVTM; CDR2 reads ANQGSEA. The CDR3 DNA reads as TGCAGCTGCAGACAGGGTTTTAGTTTTGGCTACACCTTC. This encodes CSCRQGFSFGYTF.

J is TRBJ2-2 and V is TRBV5-1, with 12 bases fitting TRBD1. This CDR3 spans 15 amino acids. The V segment lost 3 bases and the J segment 7 bases; nucleotides outside the gene matches: 4. Germline CDR1 reads SGHRS; CDR2 reads YFSETQ. The CDR3 here is CASSSGQGASGELFF. The CDR3 DNA reads as TGCGCCAGCAGCTCGGGACAGGGGGCTAGCGGGGAGCTGTTTTTT.